This is a list of T cell receptor beta chains from one sample in a study of PD-1 blockade in classical Hodgkin lymphoma. This table comes from immunoSEQ multiplex PCR, and its TCRdb copy is limited to in-frame clones, with some not included. The data hold roughly 92,000 clones, with about nine tenths observed a single time. This specimen was peripheral blood mononuclear cells (PBMCs), taken at baseline. The receptors were gathered from a human donor with classical Hodgkin lymphoma. The CDR3 runs from the conserved cysteine through the conserved F or W. Each record gives: J gene, D gene, V gene, clone size, CDR3 protein, CDR3 DNA. The D gene is left open where the match is weak. Clone size is stated in some rows and not others, as once, few, many or a class when expanded.

>TRBJ2-7|TRBD1|TRBV11-2|NA
CASSLRDRSYEQYF
TGTGCCAGCAGCCTAAGGGACAGATCCTACGAGCAGTACTTC
>TRBJ1-2|NA|TRBV7-9|NA
CASSPPGPLSYGYTF
TGTGCCAGCAGTCCCCCAGGGCCGTTATCCTATGGCTACACCTTC
>TRBJ1-5|NA|TRBV2|NA
CASSEGNQPQHF
TGTGCCAGCAGTGAGGGAAATCAGCCCCAGCATTTT
>TRBJ2-5|TRBD1|TRBV10-3|NA
CAIRGTGETQYF
TGTGCCATCAGAGGGACAGGAGAGACCCAGTACTTC
>TRBJ2-1|NA|TRBV19|NA
CASSTGSREQFF
TGTGCCAGTAGTACGGGTTCTAGAGAGCAGTTCTTC
>TRBJ2-1|TRBD2|TRBV5-1|NA
CASSLVAGEYNEQFF
TGCGCCAGCAGCTTGGTGGCGGGAGAGTACAATGAGCAGTTCTTC
>TRBJ2-5|NA|TRBV11-2|NA
CASSPYRQGGRETQYF
TGTGCCAGCAGCCCGTACCGACAGGGAGGAAGAGAGACCCAGTACTTC
>TRBJ1-2|TRBD1|TRBV5-4|NA
CASSPPGQGHYGYTF
TGTGCCAGCAGCCCGCCGGGACAGGGGCACTATGGCTACACCTTC
>TRBJ2-7|TRBD2|TRBV28|NA
CASSSVGRGSYEQYF
TGTGCCAGCAGTTCCGTAGGGAGGGGCTCCTACGAGCAGTACTTC
>TRBJ1-4|NA|TRBV28|NA
CASNPSEAGGEKLFF
TGTGCCAGTAACCCCTCAGAGGCGGGCGGGGAAAAACTGTTTTTT
>TRBJ2-2|TRBD2|TRBV2|NA
CASKAGRDGLDSNTGELFF
TGTGCCAGCAAGGCAGGGAGGGACGGACTTGATTCGAACACCGGGGAGCTGTTTTTT
>TRBJ2-2|NA|TRBV7-2|NA
CASSSINGELFF
TGTGCCAGCAGCTCTATCAACGGGGAGCTGTTTTTT
>TRBJ1-1|NA|TRBV18|NA
CASSPLRGRGNTEAFF
TGTGCCAGCTCACCACTCCGGGGTCGGGGGAACACTGAAGCTTTCTTT
>TRBJ2-7|NA|TRBV5-8|NA
CASSLAGLEQYF
TGTGCCAGCAGCTTGGCCGGGCTCGAGCAGTACTTC
>TRBJ2-2|NA|TRBV27|NA
CASSFLNTGELFF
TGTGCCAGCAGTTTCCTAAACACCGGGGAGCTGTTTTTT
>TRBJ2-2|NA|TRBV7-6|NA
CASSDDRELFF
TGTGCCAGCAGCGACGACCGAGAGCTGTTTTTT
>TRBJ1-5|NA|TRBV28|NA
CASSRGLAQHF
TGTGCCAGCAGCCGGGGGCTGGCCCAGCATTTT
>TRBJ2-1|NA|TRBV2|NA
CASSGLSSSNEQFF
TGTGCCAGCAGCGGTCTCTCTTCGAGCAATGAGCAGTTCTTC
>TRBJ2-7|TRBD1|TRBV28|NA
CASSSPRLPGQGYEQYF
TGTGCCAGCAGTTCCCCGAGACTACCGGGACAGGGGTACGAGCAGTACTTC
>TRBJ2-1|NA|TRBV7-9|NA
CASPPLDEQFF
TGTGCCAGCCCCCCCCTCGATGAGCAGTTCTTC
>TRBJ2-7|NA|TRBV28|NA
CASTTVGQGTYEQYF
TGTGCCAGCACCACCGTGGGGCAGGGGACCTACGAGCAGTACTTC
>TRBJ1-2|NA|TRBV11-3|NA
CASSLYGGSGYTF
TGTGCCAGCAGCTTATACGGGGGCAGCGGCTACACCTTC
>TRBJ2-6|NA|TRBV5-1|NA
CASSASTRTLSGANVLTF
TGCGCCAGCAGCGCGTCCACAAGGACTTTATCTGGGGCCAACGTCCTGACTTTC
>TRBJ2-7|NA|TRBV10-3|NA
CAISEGGARGYEQYF
TGTGCCATCAGTGAGGGAGGCGCCCGGGGATACGAGCAGTACTTC
>TRBJ1-2|TRBD1|TRBV7-9|few
CASSWTGGMDGYTF
TGTGCCAGCAGCTGGACAGGGGGGATGGATGGCTACACCTTC
>TRBJ1-5|TRBD1|TRBV7-2|NA
CASSFAGTANQPQHF
TGTGCCAGCAGCTTTGCTGGGACAGCCAATCAGCCCCAGCATTTT
>TRBJ2-7|TRBD1|TRBV7-9|NA
CASSYQTTGAYEQYF
TGTGCCAGCAGCTACCAGACGACAGGGGCCTACGAGCAGTACTTC
>TRBJ2-2|NA|TRBV5-1|NA
CASSLAPGAGNTGELFF
TGCGCCAGCAGCTTGGCCCCAGGGGCCGGAAACACCGGGGAGCTGTTTTTT
>TRBJ1-1|TRBD1|TRBV7-9|NA
CASSSGQVEAFF
TGTGCCAGCAGCTCGGGACAGGTAGAAGCTTTCTTT
>TRBJ1-5|TRBD1|TRBV28|NA
CASSLIEGAGGDQPQHF
TGTGCCAGCAGTTTAATCGAGGGGGCCGGGGGCGATCAGCCCCAGCATTTT
>TRBJ2-7|NA|TRBV11-2|once
CASSLERGPYEQYF
TGTGCCAGCAGCTTAGAAAGGGGACCCTACGAGCAGTACTTC
>TRBJ1-3|TRBD1|TRBV18|once
CASSLRTGSSGNTIYF
TGTGCCAGCTCACTTCGGACAGGCTCATCTGGAAACACCATATATTTT
>TRBJ1-2|NA|TRBV9|NA
CASSEGVGGGYGYTF
TGTGCCAGCAGCGAGGGGGTAGGGGGAGGCTATGGCTACACCTTC
>TRBJ1-2|NA|TRBV27|NA
CASRPTGAYGYTF
TGTGCCAGCCGACCGACAGGCGCCTATGGCTACACCTTC
>TRBJ1-1|NA|TRBV18|once
CASSPGGETEAFF
TGTGCCAGCTCACCAGGCGGAGAAACTGAAGCTTTCTTT
>TRBJ2-7|NA|TRBV10-3|NA
CAISESVGSQYF
TGTGCCATCAGTGAGTCCGTAGGGTCGCAGTACTTC
>TRBJ1-1|NA|TRBV2|NA
CASGWAPGLEAFF
TGTGCCAGCGGCTGGGCTCCTGGGTTGGAAGCTTTCTTT
>TRBJ2-5|TRBD1|TRBV11-3|NA
CASSLTGEETQYF
TGTGCCAGCAGCCTGACAGGGGAAGAGACCCAGTACTTC
>TRBJ2-3|TRBD1|TRBV29-1|NA
CSSDLQGAVTQYF
TGCAGCTCTGACCTACAGGGGGCAGTTACGCAGTATTTT
>TRBJ2-7|TRBD2|TRBV5-1|NA
CASSLTMTSAFSYEQYF
TGCGCCAGCAGCTTAACTATGACTAGCGCCTTCTCCTACGAGCAGTACTTC
>TRBJ2-7|NA|TRBV6-5|NA
CASSKTSYEQYF
TGTGCCAGCAGCAAAACTTCCTACGAGCAGTACTTC
>TRBJ2-7|TRBD2|TRBV11-2|NA
CASAGASSYEQYF
TGTGCCAGCGCGGGAGCGAGCTCCTACGAGCAGTACTTC
>TRBJ2-1|TRBD2|TRBV28|NA
CASSISGMPNEQFF
TGTGCCAGCAGCATTAGCGGGATGCCGAACGAGCAGTTCTTC
>TRBJ2-7|NA|TRBV27|NA
CASSFFHDEQYF
TGTGCCAGCAGTTTCTTCCATGACGAGCAGTACTTC
>TRBJ2-1|TRBD1|TRBV7-2|NA
CASSRDRAHYNEQFF
TGTGCCAGCAGCCGGGACAGGGCCCACTACAATGAGCAGTTCTTC
>TRBJ2-7|NA|TRBV29-1|NA
CSVEFRGDYEQYF
TGCAGCGTTGAATTCAGGGGGGACTACGAGCAGTACTTC
>TRBJ2-7|TRBD2|TRBV5-1|NA
CASSSSSGRLYEQYF
TGCGCCAGCAGCTCCTCTAGCGGGAGACTCTACGAGCAGTACTTC
>TRBJ2-1|TRBD2|TRBV19|NA
CASSLTSVLYNEQFF
TGTGCCAGTAGTTTAACTAGCGTCCTCTACAATGAGCAGTTCTTC
>TRBJ1-1|NA|TRBV6-5|NA
CASSPNIGAPYSAFF
TGTGCCAGCAGTCCCAATATAGGAGCGCCTTATTCAGCTTTCTTT
>TRBJ2-2|NA|TRBV13|NA
CASSQETGELFF
TGTGCCAGCAGCCAAGAGACCGGGGAGCTGTTTTTT
>TRBJ2-1|NA|TRBV2|NA
CASSPDLLGEQFF
TGTGCCAGCAGTCCCGACCTACTGGGTGAGCAGTTCTTC
>TRBJ2-7|TRBD2|TRBV28|NA
CASSSPTSGSGYEQYF
TGTGCCAGCAGTTCACCGACTAGCGGGAGTGGCTACGAGCAGTACTTC
>TRBJ1-2|TRBD1|TRBV7-7|NA
CASSPLTGVAYGYTF
TGTGCTAGCAGCCCCCTGACAGGGGTCGCCTATGGCTACACCTTC
>TRBJ2-7|TRBD1|TRBV6-1|once
CASSGGTGSNSFSDEQYF
TGTGCCAGCAGTGGCGGGACAGGGTCAAATTCTTTTTCTGACGAGCAGTACTTC
>TRBJ1-2|NA|TRBV27|NA
CASSFIGSYGYTF
TGTGCCAGCAGTTTTATTGGCAGCTATGGCTACACCTTC
>TRBJ2-7|NA|TRBV6-6|NA
CASSLTLVQPEQYF
TGTGCCAGCAGTTTGACCCTAGTTCAACCCGAGCAGTACTTC